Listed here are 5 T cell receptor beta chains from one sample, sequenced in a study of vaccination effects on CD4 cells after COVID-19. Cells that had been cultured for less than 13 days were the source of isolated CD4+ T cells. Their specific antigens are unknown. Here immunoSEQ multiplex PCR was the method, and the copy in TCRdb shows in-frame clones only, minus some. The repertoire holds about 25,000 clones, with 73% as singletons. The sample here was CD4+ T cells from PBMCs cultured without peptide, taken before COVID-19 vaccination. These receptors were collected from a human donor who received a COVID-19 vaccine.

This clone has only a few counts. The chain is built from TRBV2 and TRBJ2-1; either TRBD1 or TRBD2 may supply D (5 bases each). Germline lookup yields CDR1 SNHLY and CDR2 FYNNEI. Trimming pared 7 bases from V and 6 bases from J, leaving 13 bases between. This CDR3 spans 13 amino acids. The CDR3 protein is CASKKPGRNEQFF. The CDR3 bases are TGTGCCAGCAAGAAGCCGGGACGCAATGAGCAGTTCTTC.

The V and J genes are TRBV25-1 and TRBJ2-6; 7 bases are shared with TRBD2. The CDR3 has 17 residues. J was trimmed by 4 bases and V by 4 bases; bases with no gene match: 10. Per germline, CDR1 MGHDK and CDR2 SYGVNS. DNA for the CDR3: TGTGCCAGCAGTGTTCGGGGGGTGGCTAACGGGGCCAACGTCCTGACTTTC. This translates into CASSVRGVANGANVLTF.

The CDR3 sequence: CASSTQGFRSYEQYF. Written as DNA, the CDR3 is TGTGCCAGCAGCACACAGGGGTTTCGGAGCTACGAGCAGTACTTC. The chain links TRBV7-8 to TRBJ2-7, with 7 nucleotides matching TRBD1. Germline CDR1 SGHVS, CDR2 FQNEAQ. This CDR3 is 15 amino acids long. J was trimmed by 3 bases and V by 5 bases; bases with no gene match: 10.

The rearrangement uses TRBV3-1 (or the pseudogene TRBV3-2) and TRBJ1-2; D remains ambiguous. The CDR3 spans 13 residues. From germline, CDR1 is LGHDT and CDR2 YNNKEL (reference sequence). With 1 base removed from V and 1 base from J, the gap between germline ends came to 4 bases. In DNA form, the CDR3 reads TGTGCCAGCAGCCAAGTGGGTAACTATGGCTACACCTTC. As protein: CASSQVGNYGYTF.

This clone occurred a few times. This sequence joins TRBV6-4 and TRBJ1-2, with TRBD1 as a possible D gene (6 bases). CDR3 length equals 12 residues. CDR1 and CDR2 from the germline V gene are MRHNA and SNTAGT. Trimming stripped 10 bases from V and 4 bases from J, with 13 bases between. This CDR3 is CANEGQLYGYTF. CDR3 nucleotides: TGTGCCAATGAAGGACAGCTCTATGGCTACACCTTC.